The clone carrying this TCR beta chain was counted once. Its matching antigen is unknown. CDR3 size: 14 residues. In germline, CDR1 is SNHLY, CDR2 FYNNEI. V was clipped by 5 bases and J by 2 bases; unmatched bases: 4. The sample originates from a study of OX40 agonist ivuxolimab in advanced cancers. The data were produced by immunoSEQ multiplex PCR, yet TCRdb's version contains in-frame clones alone and is incomplete. The sample lists approximately 80,000 clones, roughly 87% seen once, with 0.3% to 0.4% in the top ten. The study's findings and limits: Antigen specificity remained undetermined for the expanded peripheral T cells.

Patients with autoimmune history or systemic immunosuppression were excluded. This sequence joins TRBV2 and TRBJ2-5; TRBD1 matches at 8 bases. Material: CD4+ or CD8+ T cells sorted from blood, obtained in a trial of the OX40 agonist ivuxolimab. The source of this sequence is an adult with an advanced solid tumor such as melanoma, head and neck, liver or kidney cancer. The CDR3 spells CASSIRDRQETQYF. CDR3 DNA: TGTGCCAGCAGTATCCGGGACAGGCAAGAGACCCAGTACTTC.